This TCR beta chain stems from a study of shared clonotypes between healthy human individuals. Points from the study as a whole: How much donors shared clonotypes was expected to be affected by sequencing depth.

Turning to this clone: The antigen remains unidentified.

As handled by the study authors: Junction-only sequences without quality scores were provided by ImmunoSEQ, so filtering was different. The protocol was immunoSEQ multiplex PCR, while the TCRdb copy is restricted to in-frame clones and leaves out a portion. The DNA was the basis for D and trimming; V, J and clone size are from that table. The repertoire holds about 470,000 clones, around 79% seen once, with over 10% in the top ten. The source material was PBMCs. This TCR was sampled from a woman aged 40 to 50 in good health. Some clones in this sample may be carry-over from other donors' samples.

This CDR3 reads CASSYDSRYNEQFF. In DNA form, the CDR3 reads TGTGCCAGCAGTTACGACAGCCGCTACAATGAGCAGTTCTTC. The chain uses TRBV6-5 and TRBJ2-1, with D perhaps matching TRBD1 (5 bases). Germline CDR1 and CDR2: MNHEY and SVGAGI. CDR3 length: 14 amino acids. V gave up 2 bases and J gave up 3 bases, with 8 bases separating them.